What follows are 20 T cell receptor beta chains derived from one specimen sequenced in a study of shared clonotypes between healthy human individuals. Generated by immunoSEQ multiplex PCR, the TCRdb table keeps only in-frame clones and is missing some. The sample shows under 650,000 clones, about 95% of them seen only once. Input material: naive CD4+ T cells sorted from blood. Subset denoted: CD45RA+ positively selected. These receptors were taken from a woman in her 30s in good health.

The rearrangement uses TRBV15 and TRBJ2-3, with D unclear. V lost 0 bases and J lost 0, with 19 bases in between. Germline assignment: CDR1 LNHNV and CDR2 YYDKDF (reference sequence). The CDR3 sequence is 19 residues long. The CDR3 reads CATSRDSRPPSASTDTQYF. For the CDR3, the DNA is TGTGCCACCAGCAGAGATTCCCGTCCCCCTAGTGCTAGCACAGATACGCAGTATTTT.

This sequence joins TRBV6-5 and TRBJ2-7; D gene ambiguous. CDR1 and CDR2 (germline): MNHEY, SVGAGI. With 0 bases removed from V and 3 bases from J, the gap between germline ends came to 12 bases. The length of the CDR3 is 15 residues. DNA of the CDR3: TGTGCCAGCAGTTACTCTATGGAGTATGGCTACGAGCAGTACTTC. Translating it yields CASSYSMEYGYEQYF.

This CDR3 reads CSATGWREQYF. The CDR3 nucleotides read TGCAGCGCTACAGGGTGGCGAGAGCAGTACTTC. The chain combines TRBV29-1 with TRBJ2-7, with a tentative D call TRBD1 (6 bases). CDR1 and CDR2 from the germline V gene are SQVTM and ANQGSEA. V was trimmed by 7 bases and J by 7 bases, leaving 14 bases between them. CDR3 length: 11 amino acids.

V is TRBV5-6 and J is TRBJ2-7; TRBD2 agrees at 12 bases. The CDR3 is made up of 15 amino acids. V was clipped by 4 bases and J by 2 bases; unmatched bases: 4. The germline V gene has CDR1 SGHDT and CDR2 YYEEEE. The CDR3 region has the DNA TGTGCCAGCAGCCGTCTAGCGGGAGGGCCCTACGAGCAGTACTTC. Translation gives CASSRLAGGPYEQYF.

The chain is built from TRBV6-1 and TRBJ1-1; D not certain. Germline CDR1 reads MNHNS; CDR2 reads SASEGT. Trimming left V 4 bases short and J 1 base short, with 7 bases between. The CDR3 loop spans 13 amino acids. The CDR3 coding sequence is TGTGCCAGCAGTGTGGGCGCGAACACTGAAGCTTTCTTT. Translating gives CASSVGANTEAFF.

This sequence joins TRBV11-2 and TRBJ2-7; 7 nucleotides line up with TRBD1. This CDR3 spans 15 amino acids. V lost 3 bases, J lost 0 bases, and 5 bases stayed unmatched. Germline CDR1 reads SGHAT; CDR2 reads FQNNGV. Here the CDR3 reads CASSFDRDSSYEQYF. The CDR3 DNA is TGTGCCAGCAGCTTCGACCGGGACAGCTCCTACGAGCAGTACTTC.

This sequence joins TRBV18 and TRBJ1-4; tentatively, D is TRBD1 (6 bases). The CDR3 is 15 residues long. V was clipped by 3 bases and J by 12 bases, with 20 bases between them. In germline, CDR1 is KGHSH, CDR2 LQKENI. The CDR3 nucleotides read TGTGCCAGCTCACCTACACAGGGAAGTAGGCTGGAACTGTTTTTT. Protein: CASSPTQGSRLELFF.

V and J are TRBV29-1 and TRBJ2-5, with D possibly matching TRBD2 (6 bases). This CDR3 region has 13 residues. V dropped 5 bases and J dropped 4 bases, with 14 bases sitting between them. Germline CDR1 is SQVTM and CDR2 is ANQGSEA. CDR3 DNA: TGCAGCGTTACGGCTAGCGAAGGAGAGACCCAGTACTTC. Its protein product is CSVTASEGETQYF.

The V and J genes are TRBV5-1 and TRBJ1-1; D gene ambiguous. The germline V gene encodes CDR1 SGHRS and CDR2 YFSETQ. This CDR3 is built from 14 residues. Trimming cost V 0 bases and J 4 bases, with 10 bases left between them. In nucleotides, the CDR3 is TGCGCCAGCAGCTTGGCCACGACTCTCACTGAAGCTTTCTTT. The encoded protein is CASSLATTLTEAFF.

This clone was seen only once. CDR3 DNA sequence: TGTGCCAGCAGTGAAGCGAAGTTGGCAGGGGGACGCGGGGAGCTGTTTTTT. It yields the protein CASSEAKLAGGRGELFF. V usage is TRBV6-1 and J usage is TRBJ2-2, with 7 bases fitting TRBD1. This CDR3 spans 17 amino acids. After removal of 0 bases from V and 7 bases from J, the junction contained 11 bases not matched to a gene. Looked up from germline, CDR1 is MNHNS and CDR2 is SASEGT.

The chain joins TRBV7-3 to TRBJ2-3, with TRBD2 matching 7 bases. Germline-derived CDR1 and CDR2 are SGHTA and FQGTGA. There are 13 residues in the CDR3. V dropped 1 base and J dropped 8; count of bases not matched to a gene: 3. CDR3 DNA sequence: TGTGCCAGCAGCTTAAATTTAGCGGGTACGCAGTATTTT. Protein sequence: CASSLNLAGTQYF. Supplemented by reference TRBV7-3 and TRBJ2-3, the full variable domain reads GAGVSQTPSNKVTEKGKYVELRCDPISGHTALYWYRQSLGQGPEFLIYFQGTGAADDSGLPNDRFFAVRPEGSVSTLKIQRTERGDSAVYLCASSLNLAGTQYFGPGTRLTVL.

CDR3: CASSPGTGNNEQFF. CDR3 DNA sequence: TGTGCCAGTAGTCCCGGGACAGGTAACAATGAGCAGTTCTTC. The J gene is TRBJ2-1, the V gene TRBV19, with 8 nucleotides matching TRBD1. The V and J ends lost 5 bases and 5 bases, in that order; junction bases with no gene match: 5. The length of the CDR3 is 14 residues. Germline CDR1 is LNHDA and CDR2 is SQIVND (reference sequence).

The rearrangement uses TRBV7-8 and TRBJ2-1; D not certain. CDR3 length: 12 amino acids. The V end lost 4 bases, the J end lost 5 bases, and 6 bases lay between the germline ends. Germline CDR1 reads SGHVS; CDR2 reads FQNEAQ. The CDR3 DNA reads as TGTGCCAGCAGCTCAACCCACAATGAGCAGTTCTTC. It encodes CASSSTHNEQFF.

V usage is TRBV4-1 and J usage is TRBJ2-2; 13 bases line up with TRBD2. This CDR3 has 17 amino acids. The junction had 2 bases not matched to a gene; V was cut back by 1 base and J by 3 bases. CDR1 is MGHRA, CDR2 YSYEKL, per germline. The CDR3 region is CASSQVGLAGDTGELFF. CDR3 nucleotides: TGCGCCAGCAGCCAAGTAGGACTAGCGGGAGACACCGGGGAGCTGTTTTTT.

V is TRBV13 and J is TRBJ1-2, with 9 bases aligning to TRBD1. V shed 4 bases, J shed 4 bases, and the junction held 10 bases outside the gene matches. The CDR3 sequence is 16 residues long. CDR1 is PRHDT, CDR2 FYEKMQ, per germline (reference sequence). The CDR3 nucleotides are TGTGCCAGCAGCTCCCAGATTCGGACAGGGGCCTATGGCTACACCTTC. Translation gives CASSSQIRTGAYGYTF.

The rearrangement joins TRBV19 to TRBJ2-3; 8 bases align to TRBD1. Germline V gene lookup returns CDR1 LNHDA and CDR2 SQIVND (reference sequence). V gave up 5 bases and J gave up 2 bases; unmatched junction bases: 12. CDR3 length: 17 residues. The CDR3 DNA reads TGTGCCAGTAGTTCGAGATTAGGGACAGGATTCACAGATACGCAGTATTTT. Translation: CASSSRLGTGFTDTQYF.

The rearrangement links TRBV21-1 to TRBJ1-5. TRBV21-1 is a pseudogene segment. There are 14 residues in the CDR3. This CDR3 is CASSKRDRVQPQHF. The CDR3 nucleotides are TGTGCCAGCAGCAAAAGGGATAGGGTTCAGCCCCAGCATTTT.

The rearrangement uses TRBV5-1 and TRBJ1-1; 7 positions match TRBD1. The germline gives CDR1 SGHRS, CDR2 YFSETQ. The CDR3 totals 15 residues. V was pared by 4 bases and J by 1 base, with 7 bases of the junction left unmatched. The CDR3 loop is CASSPVGQKNTEAFF. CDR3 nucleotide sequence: TGCGCCAGCAGCCCGGTGGGACAGAAGAACACTGAAGCTTTCTTT.

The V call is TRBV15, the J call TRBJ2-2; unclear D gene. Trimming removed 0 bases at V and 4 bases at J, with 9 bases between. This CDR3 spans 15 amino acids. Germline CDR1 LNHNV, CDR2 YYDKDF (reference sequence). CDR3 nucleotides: TGTGCCACCAGCAGAGATGTGCTGATCACCGGGGAGCTGTTTTTT. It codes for CATSRDVLITGELFF.

Here the CDR3 DNA reads TGCAGCGCTGGACAGGGATCTAGCACAGATACGCAGTATTTT. Translated: CSAGQGSSTDTQYF. The V call is TRBV29-1, the J call TRBJ2-3; TRBD1 matches 8 bases. V lost 7 bases, J lost 0 bases, and 6 bases stayed unmatched. The germline V gene encodes CDR1 SQVTM and CDR2 ANQGSEA. The CDR3 consists of 14 residues.